This paragraph covers one T cell receptor beta chain sequence. It lacks a known antigen. It has no much larger one-base neighbor in the sample; base qualities were not kept. The entry originates in a study of blood T cell repertoires in COVID-19 (dated by TCRdb to the early 2020s). For context, the study as a whole: Samples from collaborators originated in the United States, Italy and Spain and spanned both the acute and convalescent phases of COVID-19. HLA class I and class II types, where available, came from metadata supplied by the sample provider rather than from assay-based typing. Samples came from the ongoing ImmuneRACE study (first 160 participants) plus 1,254 subjects from 6 global collaborators. Sample metadata almost always included a de-identified subject ID, COVID-19 status, age in years and sex. A freely available public database, intended as a resource for researchers studying the immune response to SARS-CoV-2, is where the repertoires were released. The material from the prospective study consisted of cDNA or gDNA derived from T cells, B-cell-depleted T cells, or PBMCs. Deeply sampled blood TCRbeta repertoires from subjects exposed to, actively infected with, or recovered from COVID-19 were included in the dataset. Here is what the overall study found, with its caveats: The quantity of clinical and demographic metadata differed by source and by participant and was supplied without curation.

The CDR3 holds 15 amino acids from the cysteine to the phenylalanine. Just the 45-base CDR3 DNA is kept, in frame starting at base 1. The germline V gene encodes CDR1 MNHEY and CDR2 SVGAGI. Trimming takes 6 bases from V and 2 bases from J, and the germline ends sit 17 bases apart. TCRbeta CDR3 regions were amplified from genomic DNA by means of the immunoSEQ Assay, a bias-controlled multiplex PCR. In the paper's pipeline: The number of nucleated cells in each sample was estimated by amplification of reference gene primers within the assay. To quantify the absolute abundance of each unique TCRbeta CDR3 rearrangement, sequence reads were collapsed and filtered. For each sample, productive Simpson clonality was calculated by taking the square root of Simpson's diversity index across productive rearrangements. TCRdb stores this immuneACCESS table with in-frame sequences only. Part of the clones is absent; in the studies checked, under half of the shortfall reflects unresolved V genes, and no reason is known for the rest. That table furnishes V, J and clone size, whereas the DNA furnished D and trimming. The sample yields around 240,000 clones; roughly 85% were counted once. 1.9% of the sample is held by the ten biggest clonotypes.

Participants in the prospective study were aged roughly 18 to 95 years, lived in 20 to 25 United States geographic areas, and enrolled through a virtual design. Cohort assignment in the prospective study relied on participant-reported clinical history from a screening survey and a study questionnaire. ImmuneRACE Cohort 3 recovered participants were defined by two consecutive negative NP/OP PCR tests, healthcare professional clearance, or symptom resolution. Each participant in the prospective study had whole blood, serum and a nasopharyngeal or oropharyngeal swab collected by mobile phlebotomists. Over an approximately two-month period, participants in the prospective study had the option of providing additional blood draws and questionnaires. Before DNA extraction, prospective study blood samples were shipped either frozen or at room temperature.

This sequence was found in a woman aged 45 to 65 who had recovered from COVID-19. The V and J segments used are TRBV6-5 and TRBJ2-7; matching of 6 bases hints at TRBD1 as the D gene. Sequenced material: PBMCs or T cells enriched from blood (not recorded which). In nucleotides, the sequence is TGTGCCAGCAGGGCATGGGGGCAGGGCGCCTACGAGCAGTACTTC. This gives the protein CASRAWGQGAYEQYF.